A selection of T cell receptor beta chains follows, all from one sample in a study of cytomegalovirus exposure and HLA in healthy donors. Produced via immunoSEQ multiplex PCR; TCRdb's table is partial and in-frame only. The sample contains some 160,000 clones, about 85% of which appear only once. Source material: PBMCs. The receptor set was obtained from a male donor in good health and CMV-seropositive. Both conserved end residues are part of each CDR3. A D gene is named only where the DNA matches it firmly. The size entry is marked missing in some rows and otherwise reads once, few, many or a size class.

>TRBV7-9|TRBD1|TRBJ2-3|-
CASSPTGQGGDTQYF
TGTGCCAGCAGCCCCACCGGACAGGGGGGAGATACGCAGTATTTT
>TRBV12-5|-|TRBJ1-1|-
CASGTGKGTEAFF
TGTGCTAGTGGTACAGGGAAAGGGACTGAAGCTTTCTTT
>TRBV11-2|TRBD1|TRBJ1-5|-
CASSPQGGNQPQHF
TGTGCCAGCAGCCCACAGGGGGGCAATCAGCCCCAGCATTTT
>TRBV2|-|TRBJ1-1|once
CASSQQGNTEAFF
TGTGCCAGCAGTCAACAGGGCAATACTGAAGCTTTCTTT
>TRBV7-3|TRBD1|TRBJ2-1|-
CASSLDRGHHGEQFF
TGTGCCAGCAGCTTGGACAGGGGGCACCATGGGGAGCAGTTCTTC
>TRBV5-1|TRBD2|TRBJ2-2|-
CASRPGLAANTGELFF
TGCGCCAGCAGACCGGGACTAGCGGCGAACACCGGGGAGCTGTTTTTT
>TRBV7-8|-|TRBJ2-1|-
CASSLAGRPDNEQFF
TGTGCCAGCAGCTTAGCGGGCAGGCCAGACAATGAGCAGTTCTTC
>TRBV4-3|TRBD2|TRBJ2-3|-
CASSQEYKTRGWAGGRGDTQYF
TGCGCCAGCAGCCAAGAATATAAGACGAGGGGATGGGCGGGAGGTAGGGGGGATACGCAGTATTTT
>TRBV6-5|TRBD2|TRBJ2-7|-
CASSGTSPRPYEQYF
TGTGCCAGCAGTGGGACTAGCCCGAGACCGTACGAGCAGTACTTC
>TRBV23-1|TRBD2|TRBJ2-3|-
CASTRLAGSTDTQYF
TGCGCCAGCACGAGACTAGCGGGGAGCACAGATACGCAGTATTTT
>TRBV7-6|TRBD1|TRBJ2-4|-
CASSLGGTAQNIQYF
TGTGCCAGCAGCTTAGGAGGGACAGCCCAAAACATTCAGTACTTC
>TRBV7-8|TRBD2|TRBJ2-1|once
CASSSRLAGVREQFF
TGTGCCAGCAGCTCCCGACTAGCGGGTGTCAGGGAGCAGTTCTTC
>TRBV7-8|TRBD1|TRBJ2-5|-
CASSPGQGRETQYF
TGTGCCAGCAGCCCCGGACAGGGGCGAGAGACCCAGTACTTC
>TRBV9|TRBD2|TRBJ2-7|-
CASSVGAGETYEQYF
TGTGCCAGCAGCGTAGGGGCGGGAGAGACCTACGAGCAGTACTTC
>TRBV5-6|-|TRBJ2-2|-
CASSLVGVGTGELFF
TGTGCCAGCAGCTTGGTAGGGGTGGGCACCGGGGAGCTGTTTTTT
>TRBV5-1|TRBD2|TRBJ2-1|-
CASSLPGGTYNEQFF
TGCGCCAGCAGCTTGCCGGGAGGGACCTACAATGAGCAGTTCTTC
>TRBV6-5|-|TRBJ1-2|-
CASSYSWEGADGYTF
TGTGCCAGCAGTTACTCGTGGGAGGGAGCGGATGGCTACACCTTC
>TRBV7-2|TRBD1|TRBJ2-7|-
CASSWGQGGAYEQYF
TGTGCCAGCAGTTGGGGACAGGGGGGAGCCTACGAGCAGTACTTC
>TRBV6-6|TRBD1|TRBJ1-5|few
CASSQRDRSNQPQHF
TGTGCCAGCAGTCAACGGGACAGGTCGAATCAGCCCCAGCATTTT
>TRBV5-1|TRBD1|TRBJ2-3|-
CASSLGFEDRPVSIPF
TGCGCCAGCAGCCTGGGATTCGAGGACAGGCCAGTTTCCATCCCTTTT
>TRBV27|-|TRBJ1-5|-
CASSLATHQPQHF
TGTGCCAGCAGTTTAGCTACGCATCAGCCCCAGCATTTT
>TRBV7-6|TRBD1|TRBJ2-1|-
CASSLARDRSYNEQFF
TGTGCCAGCAGCTTAGCCCGGGACAGGAGTTACAATGAGCAGTTCTTC
>TRBV10-3|TRBD1|TRBJ2-7|-
CATLSPQGQVINEQYF
TGTGCCACCCTCTCCCCTCAGGGACAGGTGATAAACGAGCAGTACTTC
>TRBV18|-|TRBJ2-2|-
CASSPETREWDGELFF
TGTGCCAGCTCACCAGAGACCCGGGAATGGGACGGGGAGCTGTTTTTT
>TRBV5-4|-|TRBJ2-7|once
CASSLQTGSSYEQYF
TGTGCCAGCAGCCTTCAGACGGGAAGCTCCTACGAGCAGTACTTC
>TRBV11-3|-|TRBJ2-3|-
CASSLGQLGTDTQYF
TGTGCCAGCAGCTTAGGACAGTTGGGCACAGATACGCAGTATTTT
>TRBV6-5|-|TRBJ1-5|-
CASSYSRASGQPQHF
TGTGCCAGCAGTTACTCGAGGGCTTCGGGGCAGCCCCAGCATTTT
>TRBV20-1|-|TRBJ2-3|-
CSAFYTDTQYF
TGCAGTGCTTTTTATACAGATACGCAGTATTTT
>TRBV14|TRBD1|TRBJ1-4|-
CASSPLGTVGSEKLFF
TGTGCCAGCAGCCCCCTAGGGACAGTCGGTTCTGAAAAACTGTTTTTT
>TRBV5-1|-|TRBJ2-1|once
CASSYGSDRNNEQFF
TGCGCCAGCAGCTACGGGTCCGATAGGAACAATGAGCAGTTCTTC
>TRBV18|-|TRBJ2-3|-
CASSPPTGDTQYF
TGTGCCAGCTCACCACCAACCGGGGATACGCAGTATTTT
>TRBV5-6|-|TRBJ1-1|-
CASRGWGENTEAFF
TGTGCCAGCAGGGGGTGGGGGGAAAACACTGAAGCTTTCTTT
>TRBV19|-|TRBJ2-7|-
CASSPAGQYEQYF
TGTGCCAGTAGTCCGGCAGGACAGTACGAGCAGTACTTC
>TRBV6-4|TRBD1|TRBJ1-1|-
CASSEFQGAIEAFF
TGTGCCAGCAGTGAATTTCAGGGGGCCATTGAAGCTTTCTTT
>TRBV5-4|TRBD2|TRBJ2-7|few
CASSRTSGEQYF
TGTGCCAGCAGCCGGACTAGCGGGGAGCAGTACTTC
>TRBV7-8|TRBD2|TRBJ2-1|-
CASSPTPSGSWNEQFF
TGTGCCAGCAGCCCGACTCCCAGCGGGAGTTGGAATGAGCAGTTCTTC
>TRBV27|TRBD2|TRBJ2-1|-
CASAMYVRGGEQFF
TGTGCCAGCGCCATGTACGTCCGGGGGGGTGAGCAGTTCTTC
>TRBV19|TRBD1|TRBJ1-2|-
CASSPGQGNYGYTF
TGTGCCAGTAGTCCGGGACAGGGAAACTATGGCTACACCTTC
>TRBV10-3|-|TRBJ2-2|-
CAISERDAGELFF
TGTGCCATCAGTGAGCGGGATGCCGGGGAGCTGTTTTTT
>TRBV11-2|TRBD1|TRBJ2-7|-
CASSLDEGQAYF
TGTGCCAGCAGCTTAGATGAGGGACAGGCCTACTTC
>TRBV6-9|TRBD2|TRBJ2-7|-
CASSYEAGLAGALRSYEQYF
TGTGCCAGCAGTTATGAGGCAGGCCTAGCGGGAGCTCTTAGATCCTACGAGCAGTACTTC
>TRBV4-1|TRBD2|TRBJ2-5|-
CASSQVSSGEGETQYF
TGCGCCAGCAGCCAAGTCTCTAGCGGGGAAGGGGAGACCCAGTACTTC
>TRBV6-5|-|TRBJ1-6|-
CASSYSTVYNSPLHF
TGTGCCAGCAGTTATTCGACAGTCTATAATTCACCCCTCCACTTT
>TRBV10-3|TRBD1|TRBJ2-1|few
CAIRMDRGRWNEQFF
TGTGCCATCAGGATGGACAGGGGGCGTTGGAATGAGCAGTTCTTC
>TRBV6-6|-|TRBJ1-3|once
CASIQASSGNTIYF
TGTGCCAGCATTCAAGCGAGCTCTGGAAACACCATATATTTT